The sample holds a few counts of the clone carrying this T cell receptor beta chain. These data come from a study of technical replicates of blood from a few donors. Assay: immunoSEQ multiplex PCR; the TCRdb copy retains only in-frame clones and omits some. The sample has about 14,000 clones, 75% to 90% seen once. Trimming took 6 bases from V and 0 from J, leaving 12 bases between them. This CDR3 has 14 amino acids. Germline V gene lookup returns CDR1 WNHNN and CDR2 SYGVQD (reference sequence). J is TRBJ2-7 and V is TRBV10-1; a possible D gene is TRBD1 (7 bases). Material: PBMCs. The TCR was taken from a human donor in good health. The CDR3 spells CASSQGGSSYEQYF. In DNA, the CDR3 is TGCGCCAGCAGCCAGGGGGGCAGCTCCTACGAGCAGTACTTC.